Each of the 21 T cell receptor beta chains below was sequenced from the same sample in a study of vaccination effects on CD4 cells after COVID-19. Their antigens are not known. The method was immunoSEQ multiplex PCR; TCRdb's version includes in-frame clones alone and lacks a portion of them. The sample records some 29,000 clones, 55% to 70% being singletons. Viral peptide pools were used in the ViraFEST assay to expand antigen-specific CD4+ T cells, and sequencing came afterward. Once cultured for nine to ten days, the cells underwent separation to obtain CD4+ T cells. The vaccine given was either BNT162b2 or mRNA-1273, in two doses. The sample in question was CD4+ T cells from PBMCs cultured with SARS-CoV-2 spike peptides, obtained after COVID-19 vaccination. These receptors all come from a human donor who received a COVID-19 vaccine.

This chain uses TRBV7-2 with TRBJ2-1, with 7 bases that match TRBD2. This CDR3 region has 14 residues. Germline V lookup: CDR1 SGHTA, CDR2 FQGNSA. V lost 5 bases and J lost 5; bases outside the gene matches: 6. The DNA of the CDR3 is TGTGCCAGCAGCCAGCCGGGACTACACAATGAGCAGTTCTTC. This sequence encodes CASSQPGLHNEQFF.

This sequence joins TRBV30 and TRBJ1-6, with D tentatively TRBD1 (6 bases). V dropped 3 bases and J dropped 7 bases, with 22 bases sitting between them. The germline V gene has CDR1 GTSNPN and CDR2 SVGIG (reference sequence). CDR3 length: 17 residues. Here the CDR3 reads CAWRPYRSQGGNSPLHF. The CDR3 coding sequence is TGTGCCTGGAGGCCTTACCGGTCACAGGGCGGGAATTCACCCCTCCACTTT.

The chain carries TRBV5-4 and TRBJ2-2, with D possibly being TRBD1 (6 bases). The germline V and J ends were trimmed by 0 bases and 1 base, with 7 bases remaining between them. This CDR3 spans 15 amino acids. The germline CDR1 and CDR2 sequences are SGHNT and YYREEE (reference sequence). As DNA, the CDR3 is TGTGCCAGCAGCTTGGGGGGACAGAACACCGGGGAGCTGTTTTTT. This encodes CASSLGGQNTGELFF.

This chain connects TRBV7-2 to TRBJ2-1, with a tentative D call TRBD2 (5 bases). This CDR3 is built from 15 residues. Germline values: CDR1 SGHTA, CDR2 FQGNSA. Trimming shortened V by 1 base and J by 5 bases, and 12 bases separated the two germline ends. CDR3 bases: TGTGCCAGCAGCTTAGTTTCGGGATCCCACAATGAGCAGTTCTTC. Translation gives CASSLVSGSHNEQFF. Supplemented by reference TRBV7-2 and TRBJ2-1, the full variable domain reads GAGVSQSPSNKVTEKGKDVELRCDPISGHTALYWYRQSLGQGLEFLIYFQGNSAPDKSGLPSDRFSAERTGGSVSTLTIQRTQQEDSAVYLCASSLVSGSHNEQFFGPGTRLTVL.

The genes are TRBV9 and TRBJ1-2; D might be TRBD1 (6 bases). Trimming shortened V by 0 bases and J by 4 bases, and 22 bases separated the two germline ends. Germline lookup yields CDR1 SGDLS and CDR2 YYNGEE. There are 18 residues in the CDR3. In nucleotides, the CDR3 is TGTGCCAGCAGCGTAGGTTTCACCTCGGGGGCGGGGATCTATGGCTACACCTTC. Protein sequence: CASSVGFTSGAGIYGYTF. Full variable domain (outside the CDR3, taken from reference TRBV9 and TRBJ1-2): DSGVTQTPKHLITATGQRVTLRCSPRSGDLSVYWYQQSLDQGLQFLIQYYNGEERAKGNILERFSAQQFPDLHSELNLSSLELGDSALYFCASSVGFTSGAGIYGYTFGSGTRLTVV.

The CDR3 sequence is CASSSGRVFQETQYF. The CDR3 nucleotides are TGTGCCAGCAGCTCTGGTCGAGTGTTCCAAGAGACCCAGTACTTC. The genes are TRBV7-7 and TRBJ2-5, with D hard to call. CDR1 is SSHAT and CDR2 is FNYEAQ in the germline V gene (reference sequence). The CDR3 covers 15 residues. Trimming pared 4 bases from V and 1 base from J, leaving 13 bases between.

The rearrangement uses TRBV19 and TRBJ2-2, with TRBD2 matching over 13 bases. Trimming removed 6 bases from V and 6 bases from J; junction bases left unmatched: 4. This CDR3 spans 15 amino acids. Germline V gene data show CDR1 as LNHDA and CDR2 as SQIVND (reference sequence). The DNA of the CDR3 is TGTGCCAGTAGGGGACTAGCGGGGCGGGCCGGGGAGCTGTTTTTT. It specifies CASRGLAGRAGELFF. Supplemented by reference TRBV19 and TRBJ2-2, the full variable domain reads DGGITQSPKYLFRKEGQNVTLSCEQNLNHDAMYWYRQDPGQGLRLIYYSQIVNDFQKGDIAEGYSVSREKKESFPLTVTSAQKNPTAFYLCASRGLAGRAGELFFGEGSRLTVL.

This clone showed up just once. This chain uses TRBV11-1 with TRBJ2-7, with 9 nucleotides matching TRBD1. This CDR3 has 13 amino acids. V was clipped by 6 bases and J by 6 bases; unmatched bases: 6. The germline V gene has CDR1 SGHAT and CDR2 FQDESV (reference sequence). The chain's CDR3 is CASRGGQGGEQYF. CDR3 nucleotides: TGTGCCAGCAGGGGGGGACAGGGTGGCGAGCAGTACTTC.

The rearrangement links TRBV6-1 to TRBJ1-2; perhaps TRBD1 as D (6 bases). Between the trimmed V and J ends, which lost 2 bases and 2 bases, there was a span of 12 bases. CDR3 size: 15 residues. In germline, CDR1 is MNHNS, CDR2 SASEGT. The CDR3 region has the DNA TGTGCCAGCAGTGAATTAACAGGGCCAAACTATGGCTACACCTTC. Its translation is CASSELTGPNYGYTF.

The chain's CDR3 is CSPWGLWDYGYTF. The DNA for the CDR3 is TGCAGCCCCTGGGGGTTGTGGGACTATGGCTACACCTTC. This rearrangement joins TRBV29-1 to TRBJ1-2; weak D call: TRBD1 (5 bases). The CDR3 runs 13 residues. V dropped 8 bases and J dropped 3 bases, with 16 bases sitting between them. Germline assignment: CDR1 SQVTM and CDR2 ANQGSEA.

V gene TRBV19 combines with J gene TRBJ1-4; D is perhaps TRBD1 (6 bases). CDR1 LNHDA and CDR2 SQIVND come from the germline V gene (reference sequence). This CDR3 has 13 residues. Trimming took off 10 bases at V and 7 bases at J, with 16 bases between the two ends. The CDR3 region is CATGGIGVEKLFF. Here the CDR3 DNA reads TGTGCCACCGGGGGCATAGGAGTTGAAAAACTGTTTTTT. Looking up the rest from reference TRBV19 and TRBJ1-4 gives the full variable domain: DGGITQSPKYLFRKEGQNVTLSCEQNLNHDAMYWYRQDPGQGLRLIYYSQIVNDFQKGDIAEGYSVSREKKESFPLTVTSAQKNPTAFYLCATGGIGVEKLFFGSGTQLSVL.

The rearrangement links TRBV7-9 to TRBJ2-7; TRBD1 matches at 7 bases. This CDR3 region has 12 residues. With V trimmed by 4 bases and J by 5 bases, 2 bases remained unmatched. The germline gives CDR1 SEHNR, CDR2 FQNEAQ (reference sequence). CDR3 residues: CASSSTGDEQYF. CDR3 coding DNA: TGTGCCAGCAGCTCTACAGGGGACGAGCAGTACTTC.

This clone counts as medium-sized (0.01 to 0.1%). Distinct nucleotide sequences in the sample also encode this CDR3. This chain joins TRBV5-5 and TRBJ2-1; 13 nucleotides align to TRBD2. The trim removed 4 bases at V and 1 base at J, leaving 5 bases unmatched. This CDR3 region has 17 residues. The germline gives CDR1 SGHKS, CDR2 YYEKEE (reference sequence). This chain's CDR3 is CASSPRLAGGSYNEQFF. Here the CDR3 DNA reads TGTGCCAGCAGCCCGAGACTAGCGGGGGGATCCTACAATGAGCAGTTCTTC.

This clone has more than one count but fewer than ten. The CDR3 DNA is TGTGCCAGCAGTTCCACTCCGCTTTCCTACGAGCAGTACTTC. It is translated as CASSSTPLSYEQYF. The J gene is TRBJ2-7, the V gene TRBV6-2 or TRBV6-3; D gene unclear. This CDR3 comprises 14 residues. Germline V lookup: CDR1 MNHEY, CDR2 SVGEGT. V lost 4 bases, J lost 1 base, and 11 bases lay in between.

J is TRBJ2-1 and V is TRBV1; the table assigns TRBD2, which was not confirmed against the DNA. TRBV1 is flagged as a pseudogene. This CDR3 spans 13 amino acids. CDR3 coding DNA: TGCACCAGCAGCCAGCCGACGGAGCATGAGCAGTTCTTC. It encodes CTSSQPTEHEQFF.

This chain joins TRBV12-5 and TRBJ2-3; 7 bases agree with TRBD1. With V trimmed by 3 bases and J by 2 bases, 5 bases remained unmatched. This CDR3 has 15 residues. Looked up from germline, CDR1 is LGHNT and CDR2 is FRNRAP. CDR3 amino acids: CASGFLGQITDTQYF. As DNA, the CDR3 is TGTGCTAGTGGTTTTCTGGGACAGATCACAGATACGCAGTATTTT.

This chain connects TRBV5-5 to TRBJ2-2, with TRBD1 matching over 7 bases. The germline gives CDR1 SGHKS, CDR2 YYEKEE (reference sequence). V gave up 7 bases and J gave up 4 bases; unmatched junction bases: 10. CDR3 length equals 15 residues. The CDR3 nucleotides are TGTGCCAGCGGAACGACAGGGACGGGCACCGGGGAGCTGTTTTTT. It translates to CASGTTGTGTGELFF.

The chain has TRBV7-6 and TRBJ1-1, with D unclear. The germline gives CDR1 SGHVS, CDR2 FNYEAQ. Trimming stripped 5 bases from V and 1 base from J, with 17 bases between. The CDR3 loop spans 16 amino acids. CDR3 nucleotides: TGTGCCAGCAGCCCTATAGGGAACAACGCGAACACTGAAGCTTTCTTT. It codes for CASSPIGNNANTEAFF.

This clone appeared a few times. The chain uses TRBV30 and TRBJ2-2; unclear D gene. The CDR3 totals 13 residues. V was cut by 1 base and J by 5 bases, with 8 bases left in between. The germline CDR1 and CDR2 sequences are GTSNPN and SVGIG (reference sequence). The CDR3 DNA is TGTGCCTGGAGTGAGCATCGAACCGGGGAGCTGTTTTTT. This translates into CAWSEHRTGELFF.

The J gene is TRBJ2-2, the V gene TRBV7-2, with 11 positions matching TRBD2. Per germline, CDR1 SGHTA and CDR2 FQGNSA. The CDR3 totals 17 residues. With 5 bases clipped from V and 5 bases from J, the junction kept 10 bases outside the gene matches. The CDR3 is CASSLIAGGRGTGELFF. CDR3 coding DNA: TGTGCCAGCAGCCTCATAGCGGGGGGGCGAGGGACCGGGGAGCTGTTTTTT.

This CDR3 is CASSPSESETQYF. The CDR3 bases are TGTGCCAGCTCACCTTCGGAGAGCGAGACCCAGTACTTC. V is TRBV18 and J is TRBJ2-5; no clear D gene. Germline V gene data show CDR1 as KGHSH and CDR2 as LQKENI. This CDR3 spans 13 amino acids. V was cut by 3 bases and J by 5 bases, with 10 bases left in between.